Sequencing of this TCR beta chain was carried out in a study of identical twins. TCRdb itself ran the 5' RACE reads through MiXCR, one entry per CDR3 protein. Of about 100,000 distinct CDR3 sequences in the sample, just under 6% were seen once. Germline V gene sequence: CDR1 MNHNS, CDR2 SASEGT. Deletions cut 7 bases from V and 3 bases from J, with 6 bases between. The CDR3 is 12 amino acids. The chain is built from TRBV6-1 and TRBJ1-4; D remains ambiguous. The receptor comes from a woman aged 45 to 65 in good health. The sample comprised memory T cells sorted from blood. The DNA of the CDR3 is TGTGCCAGCACCCGGGCTAATGAAAAACTGTTTTTT. Translating gives CASTRANEKLFF.